This TCR beta chain was sequenced for a study of CD8 T cells in Susac syndrome. CD8+ and CD4+ T cells from blood underwent TCR beta sequencing. Reverse transcription of about 0.5 to 1 ug RNA was carried out with random hexamers. Multiplex immunoSEQ PCR targeted 54 Vbeta and 13 Jbeta TCR beta segments. TCRdb recomputed calls from the immunoSEQ multiplex PCR reads with MiXCR, one row per CDR3 protein. The top ten hold about 0.12% of the sample, which has under 550,000 distinct CDR3 sequences, around 85% seen once. The V gene's germline CDR1 is SNHLY and CDR2 FYNNEI. V shed 5 bases and J 3 bases; nucleotides not matched to a gene: 7. The CDR3 extends over 16 amino acids.

Sequencing was performed on CD8+ T cells from PBMCs. The receptor's source is a human donor with multiple sclerosis. The chain joins TRBV2 to TRBJ1-2; TRBD1 aligns across 12 bases. CDR3 bases: TGTGCCAGCAGTCCGGGACAGGGGGCAGGTTACTATGGCTACACCTTC. Protein product: CASSPGQGAGYYGYTF.